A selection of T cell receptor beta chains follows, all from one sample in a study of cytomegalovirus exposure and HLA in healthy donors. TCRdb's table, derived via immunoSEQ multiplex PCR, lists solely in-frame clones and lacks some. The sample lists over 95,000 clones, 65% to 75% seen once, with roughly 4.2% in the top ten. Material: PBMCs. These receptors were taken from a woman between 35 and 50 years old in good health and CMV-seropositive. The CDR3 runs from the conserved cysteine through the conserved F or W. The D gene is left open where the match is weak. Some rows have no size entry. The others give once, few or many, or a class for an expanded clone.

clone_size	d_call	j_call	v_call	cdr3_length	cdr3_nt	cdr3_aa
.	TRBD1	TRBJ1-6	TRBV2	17	TGTGCCAGCAGTGTGTTGGGACAGGGGTCCTATAATTCACCCCTCCACTTT	CASSVLGQGSYNSPLHF
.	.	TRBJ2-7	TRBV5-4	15	TGTGCCAGCAGCTTGGCCGGAGGGGATGTCTACGAGCAGTACTTC	CASSLAGGDVYEQYF
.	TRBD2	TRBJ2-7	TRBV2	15	TGTGCCAGCAGAGTGACTAGCGGGAGCTCCTACGAGCAGTACTTC	CASRVTSGSSYEQYF
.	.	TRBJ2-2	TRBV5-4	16	TGTGCCAGCAGCCCCTCGTCGGGGGGCAACCTCGGGGAGCTGTTTTTT	CASSPSSGGNLGELFF
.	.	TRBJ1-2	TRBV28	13	TGTGCCAGCAGTTACACCATTTACTATGGCTACACCTTC	CASSYTIYYGYTF
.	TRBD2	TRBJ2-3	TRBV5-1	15	TGCGCCAGCAGCCTGACTAGCGGGGGGGCGGATACGCAGTATTTT	CASSLTSGGADTQYF
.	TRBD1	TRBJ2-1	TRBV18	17	TGTGCCAGCTCACTCAGGACAGGTTCAAGTACCTACAATGAGCAGTTCTTC	CASSLRTGSSTYNEQFF
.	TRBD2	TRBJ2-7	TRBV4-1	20	TGCGCCAGACCTGGGGCCGGAGACCGGGGGGGCAGTCACCGGGGCTACGAGCAGTACTTC	CARPGAGDRGGSHRGYEQYF
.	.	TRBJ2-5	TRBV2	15	TGTGCCAGCAGCCTCTCTTTTGGGGCCGGGGAGACCCAGTACTTC	CASSLSFGAGETQYF
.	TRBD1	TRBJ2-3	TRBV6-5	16	TGTGCCAGCAGTTCGACAGGGGGGGCTTTCCCAGATACGCAGTATTTT	CASSSTGGAFPDTQYF
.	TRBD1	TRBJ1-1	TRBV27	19	TGTGCCAGCAGCCCCTACGACCTCACAGGGGCTCCCTTCAACACTGAAGCTTTCTTT	CASSPYDLTGAPFNTEAFF
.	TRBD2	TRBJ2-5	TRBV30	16	TGTGCCTGGAACTTAGGAGTTAGCGGGGGACAGGAGACCCAGTACTTC	CAWNLGVSGGQETQYF
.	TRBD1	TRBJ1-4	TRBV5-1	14	TGCGCCAGCAGCTTGACAGGGGACAATGAAAAACTGTTTTTT	CASSLTGDNEKLFF
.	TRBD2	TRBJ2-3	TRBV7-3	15	TGTGCCAGCAGCCCTAGCGGGAGTTTCGCAGATACGCAGTATTTT	CASSPSGSFADTQYF
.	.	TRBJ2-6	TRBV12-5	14	TGTGCTAGTGGCTCAGGGGCTGGGGCCAACGTCCTGACTTTC	CASGSGAGANVLTF
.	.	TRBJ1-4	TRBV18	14	TGTGCCAGCTCACCGGGGGCTACTAATGAAAAACTGTTTTTT	CASSPGATNEKLFF
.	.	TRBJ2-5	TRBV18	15	TGTGCCAGCTCACCAGCTAGCAGATCGCAAGAGACCCAGTACTTC	CASSPASRSQETQYF
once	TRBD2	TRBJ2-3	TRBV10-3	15	TGTGCCATCAGTGACGTAGGGCGGGGGACAGATACGCAGTATTTT	CAISDVGRGTDTQYF
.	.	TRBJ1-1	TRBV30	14	TGTGCCTGGAGTCAATACAGGGTTCGGACTGAAGCTTTCTTT	CAWSQYRVRTEAFF
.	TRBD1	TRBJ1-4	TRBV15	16	TGTGCCACCAGCAGAGATGGGGGGACAGGGAAACGGAAACTGTTTTTT	CATSRDGGTGKRKLFF
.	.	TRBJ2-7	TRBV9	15	TGTGCCAGCAGCGTAGAACCAGATTCCCCCTACGAGCAGTACTTC	CASSVEPDSPYEQYF
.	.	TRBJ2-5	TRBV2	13	TGTGCCAGCAACCCTAACCTAGCGGAGACCCAGTACTTC	CASNPNLAETQYF
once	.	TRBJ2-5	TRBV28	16	TGTGCCAGCAAAATTGCGGGACAGTCGTACCAAGAGACCCAGTACTTC	CASKIAGQSYQETQYF
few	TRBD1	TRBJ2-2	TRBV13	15	TGTGCCAGCAGCCTATCGACAGGGGGCACCGGGGAGCTGTTTTTT	CASSLSTGGTGELFF
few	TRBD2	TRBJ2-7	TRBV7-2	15	TGTGCCAGCAGCTTAGGGACTAGTAGGAACTACGAGCAGTACTTC	CASSLGTSRNYEQYF
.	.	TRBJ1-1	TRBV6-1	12	TGTGCCAGCAGTGAAGGGCAGGTTAGTCGGTTCTTT	CASSEGQVSRFF
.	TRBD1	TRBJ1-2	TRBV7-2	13	TGTGCCAGCAGCACCCTTCAGGGGGCAGGCTACACCTTC	CASSTLQGAGYTF
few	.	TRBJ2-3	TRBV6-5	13	TGTGCCAGCAGTTTAGACTTCACAGATACGCAGTATTTT	CASSLDFTDTQYF
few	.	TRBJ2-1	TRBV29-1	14	TGCAGCGTTGGAGGGGGGGCGCGAGGAGATGAGCAGTTCTTC	CSVGGGARGDEQFF
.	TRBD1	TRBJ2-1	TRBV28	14	TGTGCCAGCAGTTACGGGACAGGGGGCAATGAGCAGTTCTTC	CASSYGTGGNEQFF
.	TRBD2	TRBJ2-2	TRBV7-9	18	TGTGCCAGCAGCCCCCTTAGGGGACTAGCGACGAACACCGGGGAGCTGTTTTTT	CASSPLRGLATNTGELFF
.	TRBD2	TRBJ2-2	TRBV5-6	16	TGTGCCAGCAGCTTGGAGGCGGGGGGGAACACCGGGGAGCTGTTTTTT	CASSLEAGGNTGELFF
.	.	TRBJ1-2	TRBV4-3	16	TGCGCCAGCAGCCATGTCTTCGCCAGGTCCAACTATGGCTACACCTTC	CASSHVFARSNYGYTF
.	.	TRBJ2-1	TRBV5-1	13	TGCGCCAGCAGCTTGGATCATACCAGGAAGCAGTTCTTC	CASSLDHTRKQFF
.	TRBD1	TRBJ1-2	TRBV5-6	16	TGTGCCAGCAGCTTATTGGACAGGGGGCCGTCTTATGGCTACACCTTC	CASSLLDRGPSYGYTF
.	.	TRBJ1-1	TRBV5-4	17	TGTGCCAGCAGCCGTGGGGGGGGTCTGAGACAGGACACTGAAGCTTTCTTT	CASSRGGGLRQDTEAFF
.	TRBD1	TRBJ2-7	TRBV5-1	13	TGCGCCAGCAGGGCAGGGGGAACCTACGAGCAGTACTTC	CASRAGGTYEQYF
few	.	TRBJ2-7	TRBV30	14	TGTGCCTGGAGTTCCGGGGGGCGAATCTACGAGCAGTACTTC	CAWSSGGRIYEQYF
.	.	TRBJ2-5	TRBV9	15	TGTGCCAGCAGCGTCAATAGCGCCTATCAAGAGACCCAGTACTTC	CASSVNSAYQETQYF
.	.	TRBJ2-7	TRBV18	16	TGTGCCAGCTCACCCCTATCGACAGGGACTCACTACGAGCAGTACTTC	CASSPLSTGTHYEQYF
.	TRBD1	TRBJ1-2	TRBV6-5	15	TGTGCCAGCAGCCCTTTACCGGGACAGGGAAGGGGCTACACCTTC	CASSPLPGQGRGYTF
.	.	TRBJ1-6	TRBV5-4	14	TGTGCCAGCAGAGAGGGCTCCTTTAATTCACCCCTCCACTTT	CASREGSFNSPLHF